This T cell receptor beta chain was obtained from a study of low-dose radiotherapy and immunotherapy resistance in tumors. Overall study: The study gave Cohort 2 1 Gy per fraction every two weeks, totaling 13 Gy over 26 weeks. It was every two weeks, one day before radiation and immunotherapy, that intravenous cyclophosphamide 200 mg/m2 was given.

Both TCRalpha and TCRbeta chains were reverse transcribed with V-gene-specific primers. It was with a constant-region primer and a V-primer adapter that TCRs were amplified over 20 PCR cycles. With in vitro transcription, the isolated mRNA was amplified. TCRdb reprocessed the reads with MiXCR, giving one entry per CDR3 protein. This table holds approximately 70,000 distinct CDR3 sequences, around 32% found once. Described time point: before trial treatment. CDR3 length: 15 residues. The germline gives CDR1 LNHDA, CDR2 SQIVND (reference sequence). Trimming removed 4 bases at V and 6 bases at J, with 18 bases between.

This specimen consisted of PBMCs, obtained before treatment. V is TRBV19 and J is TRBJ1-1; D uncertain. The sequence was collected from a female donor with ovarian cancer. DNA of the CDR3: TGTGCCAGTAGTACCTCCGAACTTCGCGGGGCTGAAGCTTTCTTT. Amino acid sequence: CASSTSELRGAEAFF.